This is a list of T cell receptor beta chains from one sample in a study of beta chain features in type 1 diabetes. TCRdb keeps only in-frame clones here, not all; method: immunoSEQ multiplex PCR. The profile shows some 350,000 clones, 9.6% of them singletons. Sequencing used central memory CD4+ T cells from blood. All receptors derive from a man aged 25 to 40 with type 1 diabetes. Each CDR3 is given with its conserved first and last residue. A D gene is named only where the DNA matches it firmly. Size tells how often a clone was seen (once, few, many) or the class of an expanded clone, and some rows leave it out.

d_call	v_call	clone_size	j_call	cdr3_aa	cdr3_nt
TRBD1	TRBV27	NA	TRBJ1-1	CASSLSTGVTEAFF	TGTGCCAGCAGTTTATCGACAGGGGTCACTGAAGCTTTCTTT
NA	TRBV21-1	few	TRBJ1-1	CASSKSVWTGLRKNTEAFF	TGTGCCAGCAGCAAAAGCGTGTGGACAGGGCTGAGGAAGAACACTGAAGCTTTCTTT
TRBD2	TRBV4-2	NA	TRBJ2-2	CASSSPLAGGAGELFF	TGTGCCAGCAGCTCCCCACTAGCGGGAGGGGCCGGGGAGCTGTTTTTT
TRBD1	TRBV27	NA	TRBJ2-1	CASSLFSRQGYNEQFF	TGTGCCAGCAGTTTATTTTCGCGACAGGGCTACAATGAGCAGTTCTTC
TRBD1	TRBV6-5	NA	TRBJ2-2	CASSPRQGAAGELFF	TGTGCCAGCAGTCCCAGACAGGGGGCCGCCGGGGAGCTGTTTTTT
TRBD1	TRBV19	NA	TRBJ1-1	CATLRGQGTEAFF	TGTGCCACCCTCAGGGGGCAAGGCACTGAAGCTTTCTTT
NA	TRBV6-6	NA	TRBJ2-5	CAISEPGTETQYF	TGTGCCATCAGTGAGCCGGGCACAGAGACCCAGTACTTC
NA	TRBV23-1	NA	TRBJ1-5	CASSQTGGGARPSNQPQHF	TGCGCCAGCAGTCAAACGGGCGGGGGGGCGCGCCCTAGCAATCAGCCCCAGCATTTT
NA	TRBV11-3	NA	TRBJ2-2	CASSPLLGTNTGELFF	TGTGCCAGCAGCCCCCTCCTCGGGACGAACACCGGGGAGCTGTTTTTT
TRBD1	TRBV19	few	TRBJ1-2	CASSRGRGYGYTF	TGTGCCAGTAGCAGGGGGCGCGGCTATGGCTACACCTTC
NA	TRBV27	few	TRBJ2-7	CASSFRGGGNEQYF	TGTGCCAGCAGCTTCAGGGGAGGGGGGAACGAGCAGTACTTC
TRBD1	TRBV6-6	few	TRBJ2-5	CASSRGQGRAQETQYF	TGTGCCAGCAGCCGCGGACAGGGAAGGGCCCAAGAGACCCAGTACTTC
NA	TRBV5-1	few	TRBJ1-1	CASSLAQGITEAFF	TGCGCCAGCAGCTTGGCCCAGGGAATCACTGAAGCTTTCTTT
TRBD1	TRBV7-8	few	TRBJ2-2	CASSFGQGRELFF	TGTGCCAGCAGCTTTGGACAGGGCAGGGAGCTGTTTTTT
NA	TRBV9	few	TRBJ2-7	CASSPLPRDPAHIGQYF	TGTGCCAGCAGCCCCTTACCCCGGGACCCCGCACATATAGGGCAGTACTTC
NA	TRBV9	few	TRBJ2-5	CASSVAGAGETQYF	TGTGCCAGCAGCGTAGCGGGAGCCGGGGAGACCCAGTACTTC
NA	TRBV5-6	once	TRBJ2-3	CASSLAGADTQYF	TGTGCCAGCAGCTTGGCCGGCGCAGATACGCAGTATTTT
NA	TRBV6-5	NA	TRBJ2-2	CASSEGTNTGELFF	TGTGCCAGCAGTGAAGGGACCAACACCGGGGAGCTGTTTTTT
NA	TRBV18	NA	TRBJ1-2	CASSPTGNYGYTF	TGTGCCAGCTCACCAACAGGGAACTATGGCTACACCTTC
TRBD1	TRBV5-1	NA	TRBJ1-1	CASSLWTGGDTEAFF	TGCGCCAGCAGCTTATGGACAGGGGGAGACACTGAAGCTTTCTTT
NA	TRBV7-2	NA	TRBJ2-3	CASSGQISTDTQYF	TGTGCCAGCAGTGGACAGATTAGCACAGATACGCAGTATTTT
TRBD1	TRBV28	NA	TRBJ1-2	CASSLPGQGNSYGYTF	TGTGCCAGCAGTTTACCGGGACAGGGGAACAGCTATGGCTACACCTTC
TRBD2	TRBV7-3	few	TRBJ2-1	CASSPPTSAGEQFF	TGTGCCAGCAGCCCCCCAACTAGCGCGGGTGAGCAGTTCTTC
NA	TRBV27	few	TRBJ1-5	CASSLVAGNQPQHF	TGTGCCAGCAGCCTAGTCGCTGGGAATCAGCCCCAGCATTTT
TRBD2	TRBV7-2	NA	TRBJ2-7	CASSLTGGQYEQYF	TGTGCCAGCAGCCTTACGGGGGGTCAGTACGAGCAGTACTTC
NA	TRBV6-1	NA	TRBJ2-7	CASRSLGRYEQYF	TGTGCCAGCAGAAGCTTGGGGAGGTACGAGCAGTACTTC
NA	TRBV7-2	NA	TRBJ2-7	CASSLATGRYSYEQYF	TGTGCCAGCAGCTTAGCGACAGGACGATACTCCTACGAGCAGTACTTC
NA	TRBV28	many	TRBJ2-7	CASSKQGGTYEQYF	TGTGCCAGCAGTAAGCAGGGGGGGACCTACGAGCAGTACTTC
NA	TRBV10-3	many	TRBJ1-1	CASIDRPNTEAFF	TGTGCCAGTATAGACAGGCCGAACACTGAAGCTTTCTTT
TRBD1	TRBV28	few	TRBJ2-3	CASRDRGSTDTQYF	TGTGCCAGTCGAGACAGGGGCAGCACAGATACGCAGTATTTT
TRBD2	TRBV5-4	NA	TRBJ2-1	CASSPEGLAKQFF	TGTGCCAGCAGCCCGGAGGGACTAGCGAAGCAGTTCTTC
NA	TRBV19	NA	TRBJ1-2	CASSIPAAGWFVYTF	TGTGCCAGTAGTATCCCCGCGGCTGGGTGGTTTGTCTACACCTTC
TRBD1	TRBV28	few	TRBJ2-7	CASTPSSGQGGREQYF	TGTGCCAGCACCCCCAGTTCGGGACAGGGGGGTCGGGAGCAGTACTTC
TRBD1	TRBV7-9	few	TRBJ2-2	CASSLGRDSSTGELFF	TGTGCCAGCAGCTTAGGTAGGGACAGTTCGACCGGGGAGCTGTTTTTT
NA	TRBV27	NA	TRBJ2-1	CASSLNGGNEQFF	TGTGCCAGCAGTTTGAACGGGGGCAATGAGCAGTTCTTC
NA	TRBV27	many	TRBJ2-3	CASRTGVRSFGTQYF	TGTGCCAGCAGGACAGGAGTCAGGAGTTTTGGTACGCAGTATTTT
TRBD1	TRBV7-3	NA	TRBJ1-5	CASSLVGQGDQPQHF	TGTGCCAGCAGCTTAGTGGGACAGGGTGACCAGCCCCAGCATTTT
NA	TRBV6-4	NA	TRBJ2-2	CASSDSPDTGELFF	TGTGCCAGCAGTGACAGTCCGGACACCGGGGAGCTGTTTTTT
NA	TRBV28	NA	TRBJ2-3	CASSLSHTDTQYF	TGTGCCAGCAGTCTCTCTCACACAGATACGCAGTATTTT
NA	TRBV6-1	NA	TRBJ2-7	CASSRQGREIEQYF	TGTGCCAGCAGCCGCCAGGGGCGGGAGATCGAGCAGTACTTC
NA	TRBV28	few	TRBJ1-5	CASSSGQGERQPQHF	TGTGCCAGCAGTTCGGGGCAGGGAGAGCGACAGCCCCAGCATTTT
NA	TRBV7-2	few	TRBJ2-1	CASSSRLNEQFF	TGTGCCAGCAGCTCCCGCCTCAATGAGCAGTTCTTC
NA	TRBV5-1	NA	TRBJ2-5	CASSLAPGPQETQYF	TGCGCCAGCAGCTTGGCTCCGGGGCCCCAAGAGACCCAGTACTTC
TRBD1	TRBV18	NA	TRBJ2-1	CASSPGTGYDNEQFF	TGTGCCAGCTCACCAGGGACAGGGTACGACAATGAGCAGTTCTTC
TRBD2	TRBV28	many	TRBJ2-3	CASSLAGSGTDTQYF	TGTGCCAGCAGTCTAGCGGGATCGGGCACAGATACGCAGTATTTT
TRBD1	TRBV28	NA	TRBJ2-1	CASSTSGTGRHEQFF	TGTGCCAGCAGCACATCCGGGACAGGGCGCCATGAGCAGTTCTTC
NA	TRBV11-3	few	TRBJ1-1	CASSLTMNTEAFF	TGTGCCAGCAGCTTGACCATGAACACTGAAGCTTTCTTT
TRBD1	TRBV28	few	TRBJ1-1	CASSLIYVGTGDTEAFF	TGTGCCAGCAGTTTGATTTATGTGGGGACAGGGGACACTGAAGCTTTCTTT
NA	TRBV5-8	few	TRBJ2-7	CASSLGTGHPYEQYF	TGTGCCAGCAGCTTAGGGACGGGACACCCCTACGAGCAGTACTTC
NA	TRBV19	few	TRBJ2-1	CASSALGERFDEQFF	TGTGCCAGTAGTGCCCTAGGGGAGAGATTCGATGAGCAGTTCTTC
TRBD1	TRBV29-1	many	TRBJ1-2	CSVPANSRGDFGYTF	TGCAGCGTCCCGGCGAATAGCAGGGGGGACTTTGGCTACACCTTC